The 21 T cell receptor beta chains presented below share a single source sample, sequenced in a study of post-analysis software for immune sequencing data. TCR beta cDNA libraries included unique molecular identifiers. Each CDR3 protein gets one entry after TCRdb re-called the PCR reads with MiXCR. The table shows over 300,000 distinct CDR3 sequences, with around 33% occurring only once. Their antigens are not known. The study's findings and limits: There were a few TRBV segments more frequent in patients than controls, and TRBV5-6, TRBV5-1 and TRBV20-1 were among them.

Sample: blood. The receptors come from a girl aged 5-17 years with multiple sclerosis.

This clonotype was seen a handful of times. The J gene is TRBJ2-7, the V gene TRBV18; TRBD1 is a possible D gene (6 bases). V gave up 1 base and J gave up 0 bases, with 10 bases separating them. The length of the CDR3 is 15 residues. In germline, CDR1 is KGHSH, CDR2 LQKENI. The chain's CDR3 is CASSPQGTISYEQYF. The DNA for the CDR3 is TGTGCCAGCTCACCACAAGGGACAATCTCCTACGAGCAGTACTTC.

The V gene is TRBV20-1, the J gene TRBJ2-3, with unresolved D. V lost 6 bases and J 1 base, leaving 8 bases between the germline ends. Germline loops: CDR1 DFQATT, CDR2 SNEGSKA (reference sequence). CDR3 length: 12 residues. The CDR3 region has the DNA TGCAGTGCGGACGGCCGCACAGATACGCAGTATTTT. It yields the protein CSADGRTDTQYF.

The CDR3 loop reads CASSRTGFTDTQYF. The CDR3 coding sequence is TGTGCCAGCAGCAGGACAGGTTTCACAGATACGCAGTATTTT. The V gene is TRBV5-5, the J gene TRBJ2-3, with 7 bases lining up with TRBD1. This CDR3 is built from 14 residues. CDR1 SGHKS and CDR2 YYEKEE come from the germline V gene (reference sequence). The junction had 4 bases not matched to a gene; V was cut back by 4 bases and J by 2 bases.

The chain couples TRBV11-2 to TRBJ2-3; a possible D gene is TRBD2 (5 bases). Germline V gene lookup returns CDR1 SGHAT and CDR2 FQNNGV. The CDR3 totals 16 residues. The V and J ends lost 0 bases and 0 bases respectively, with 10 bases between them. The CDR3 spells CASSLDWGASTDTQYF. Here the CDR3 DNA reads TGTGCCAGCAGCTTAGATTGGGGAGCTAGCACAGATACGCAGTATTTT.

This clonotype has only a few counts. The chain carries TRBV4-3 and TRBJ2-1; D is unclear. This CDR3 has 12 amino acids. From germline, CDR1 is LGHNA and CDR2 YSLEER. V lost 2 bases, J lost 5 bases, and 4 bases lay in between. The CDR3 spells CASSQPNNEQFF. The CDR3, as DNA: TGCGCCAGCAGCCAACCTAACAATGAGCAGTTCTTC.

In regard to this clonotype: One end of the junction varies from germline; a read error may be responsible. The chain links TRBV6-2 or TRBV6-3 to TRBJ2-4; D may be TRBD2 (6 bases). The DNA end favors TRBJ2-5, so the J call may be wrong. The CDR3 is made up of 16 amino acids. Per the germline V gene, CDR1 is MNHEY and CDR2 is SVGEGT. The CDR3 region is CVSSYPTGLAWETQYF. The CDR3 DNA sequence: TGTGTCAGCAGTTACCCAACCGGGCTAGCGTGGGAGACCCAGTACTTC.

This clonotype came up a few times. This sequence joins TRBV12-3 or TRBV12-4 and TRBJ1-5, with D perhaps TRBD1 (6 bases). The V and J ends lost 5 bases and 0 bases respectively, with 11 bases between them. This CDR3 contains 15 residues. The CDR3 coding sequence is TGTGCCAGCAGTACCCGGACAGCTAGCAATCAGCCCCAGCATTTT. Translating it yields CASSTRTASNQPQHF.

This clonotype was observed a handful of times. This chain links TRBV7-2 with TRBJ2-5; 13 nucleotides line up with TRBD2. This CDR3 spans 12 amino acids. Trimming at V came to 5 bases and at J to 13 bases, leaving 4 bases not matched to a gene. Germline CDR1 is SGHTA and CDR2 is FQGNSA. CDR3 in DNA: TGTGCCAGCAGCGCCCGACTAGCGGGGGGGTACTTC. It encodes CASSARLAGGYF. The full variable domain, rest sourced from reference TRBV7-2 and TRBJ2-5, is GAGVSQSPSNKVTEKGKDVELRCDPISGHTALYWYRQSLGQGLEFLIYFQGNSAPDKSGLPSDRFSAERTGGSVSTLTIQRTQQEDSAVYLCASSARLAGGYFGPGTRLLVL.

J is TRBJ1-2 and V is TRBV6-5, with D possibly being TRBD1 (6 bases). The CDR3 is 16 amino acids. V was trimmed by 0 bases and J by 4 bases, leaving 15 bases between them. The germline gives CDR1 MNHEY, CDR2 SVGAGI. The CDR3 sequence: CASSYSRGGRSYGYTF. CDR3 nucleotide sequence: TGTGCCAGCAGTTACTCGCGTGGGGGGCGGTCCTATGGCTACACCTTC.

The chain has TRBV5-1 and TRBJ2-2, with D maybe TRBD2 (6 bases). V lost 1 base to trimming and J lost 4 bases, with 11 bases between them. The length of the CDR3 is 15 residues. Germline V CDR1 and CDR2: SGHRS, YFSETQ. For the CDR3, the DNA is TGCGCCAGCAGCTTGCGGCAGGGAGGCACCGGGGAGCTGTTTTTT. This encodes CASSLRQGGTGELFF.

Ten or more counts support this clonotype. This sequence joins TRBV7-9 and TRBJ2-1; a weak D match, TRBD1 (5 bases). CDR1 is SEHNR and CDR2 is FQNEAQ in the germline V gene (reference sequence). The CDR3 consists of 15 residues. Trimming took 1 base from V and 6 from J, leaving 13 bases between them. CDR3 sequence reads: CASSLVWGAPNEQFF. The DNA of the CDR3 is TGTGCCAGCAGCTTAGTTTGGGGCGCGCCCAATGAGCAGTTCTTC.

This chain connects TRBV20-1 to TRBJ1-4; TRBD1 matches 11 bases. The germline V gene encodes CDR1 DFQATT and CDR2 SNEGSKA (reference sequence). V lost 5 bases and J lost 7; bases outside the gene matches: 6. This CDR3 spans 14 amino acids. The CDR3 reads CSALGQGAGEKLFF. The CDR3, as DNA: TGCAGTGCTCTTGGACAGGGGGCAGGTGAAAAACTGTTTTTT.

The CDR3 region has the DNA TGCAGTGCTATCCTAGCGGGGGGACGCACAGATACGCAGTATTTT. Its translation: CSAILAGGRTDTQYF. The chain combines TRBV20-1 with TRBJ2-3, with 11 bases fitting TRBD2. This CDR3 region has 15 residues. Germline CDR1 DFQATT, CDR2 SNEGSKA (reference sequence). V gave up 4 bases and J gave up 1 base; unmatched junction bases: 4.

This clonotype appeared a single time. The J gene is TRBJ2-7, the V gene TRBV25-1; TRBD1 agrees at 7 bases. Looked up from germline, CDR1 is MGHDK and CDR2 is SYGVNS. Trimming took 6 bases from V and 6 from J; bases not matched to a gene: 14. There are 15 residues in the CDR3. CDR3 protein: CASSQRGQPPCEQYF. The CDR3 DNA sequence: TGTGCCAGCAGCCAAAGGGGACAGCCCCCCTGCGAGCAGTACTTC.

This clonotype was counted only a few times. The chain joins TRBV4-1 to TRBJ1-2, with D hard to call. Deletions cut 3 bases from V and 4 bases from J, with 12 bases between. The V gene's germline CDR1 is MGHRA and CDR2 YSYEKL. This CDR3 region has 14 residues. The CDR3: CASSHTTDVYGYTF. CDR3 DNA: TGCGCCAGCAGCCATACGACGGACGTCTATGGCTACACCTTC.

CDR3 sequence: CASNRGLRGGYEQYF. Here the CDR3 DNA reads TGTGCCAGCAACAGGGGGCTAAGAGGGGGCTACGAGCAGTACTTC. The chain combines TRBV6-1 with TRBJ2-4; 9 nucleotides match TRBD1. The J call may not be correct, given that the DNA end is closer to TRBJ2-7. The CDR3 spans 15 residues. Germline V CDR1 and CDR2: MNHNS, SASEGT.

The V call is TRBV7-6, the J call TRBJ1-5; D remains unclear. Deletions cut 2 bases from V and 3 bases from J, with 11 bases between. Germline V lookup: CDR1 SGHVS, CDR2 FNYEAQ. The CDR3 extends over 15 amino acids. This chain's CDR3 is CASSLYSLDNQPQHF. The CDR3 bases are TGTGCCAGCAGCTTATATAGTTTGGACAATCAGCCCCAGCATTTT. The full variable domain, rest sourced from reference TRBV7-6 and TRBJ1-5, is GAGVSQSPRYKVTKRGQDVALRCDPISGHVSLYWYRQALGQGPEFLTYFNYEAQQDKSGLPNDRFSAERPEGSISTLTIQRTEQRDSAMYRCASSLYSLDNQPQHFGDGTRLSIL.

The rearrangement uses TRBV9 and TRBJ2-7; 11 bases are a match to TRBD2. V was pared by 4 bases and J by 2 bases, with 5 bases of the junction left unmatched. The CDR3 length is 15 residues. Germline CDR1 and CDR2: SGDLS and YYNGEE. The DNA for the CDR3 is TGTGCCAGCAGCTCCGGGACTAGCGGAACCTACGAGCAGTACTTC. Protein product: CASSSGTSGTYEQYF.

This clonotype showed up just a few times. CDR3 residues: CASRTGTLYGYTF. In DNA, the CDR3 is TGCGCCAGTCGGACAGGGACTCTCTATGGCTACACCTTC. The genes are TRBV10-2 and TRBJ1-2, with 8 bases aligning to TRBD1. This CDR3 is 13 amino acids long. Germline V gene data show CDR1 as WSHSY and CDR2 as SAAADI. The V gene end was trimmed by 9 bases and the J gene end by 4 bases; junction bases not matched to a gene: 7.

Many counts were recorded for this clonotype. The chain employs TRBV10-3 and TRBJ2-7, with 8 nucleotides matching TRBD1. Germline CDR1 and CDR2: ENHRY and SYGVKD. CDR3 length: 12 amino acids. Losses at the gene ends were 8 bases for V and 3 bases for J; bases not matched to a gene: 3. CDR3 sequence: CAIGQGVYEQYF. CDR3 DNA: TGTGCCATCGGACAGGGCGTCTACGAGCAGTACTTC.

The chain couples TRBV20-1 to TRBJ2-7; D may match TRBD1 or TRBD2 (5 bases each). This CDR3 is built from 15 residues. Germline V CDR1 and CDR2: DFQATT, SNEGSKA (reference sequence). The ends were cut back, 0 bases at V and 2 bases at J, with 14 bases in the middle. CDR3 sequence reads: CSARDRRVGAYEQYF. The CDR3 DNA sequence: TGCAGTGCTAGAGATCGACGGGTGGGGGCCTACGAGCAGTACTTC.